The rows below give T cell receptor beta chains drawn from one sample of a study of CXCR3-negative and CXCR3-positive naive CD8 T cells. For each CDR3 protein, TCRdb gives one entry from its re-call of the 5' RACE reads, without DNA. The sample totals over 100,000 distinct CDR3 sequences. Specimen: naive CXCR3- CD8+ T cells from blood. All receptors come from a human donor in good health. Some clones in this sample may be carry-over from other donors' samples. CDR3s include the opening cysteine and the closing phenylalanine or tryptophan.

V	J	CDR3
TRBV7-8	TRBJ2-1	CASSLIVDASYNEQFF
TRBV12-3/TRBV12-4	TRBJ1-5	CASSRGDINQPQHF
TRBV28	TRBJ2-1	CASSHLQGGLAGRSYNEQFF
TRBV7-6	TRBJ2-7	CASSRPAGGGAFEQYF
TRBV28	TRBJ1-2	CASSDRGLGYTF
TRBV11-3	TRBJ2-3	CASSLQGRDRPATDTQYF
TRBV7-9	TRBJ2-5	CASSYYSWTGYFPQETQYF
TRBV12-3/TRBV12-4	TRBJ1-6	CASSLAGGFSPLHF
TRBV19	TRBJ2-1	CASTSLGYNEQFF
TRBV5-1	TRBJ2-5	CASSLAGLLRETQYF
TRBV7-8	TRBJ2-1	CASSSLVSAPHYNEQFF
TRBV6-2/TRBV6-3	TRBJ1-4	CASSPVPRTSLSQNEKLFF
TRBV9	TRBJ2-7	CASSASGTHTYEQYF
TRBV3-1	TRBJ2-7	CASSQDRGLPSPHYEQYF
TRBV7-9	TRBJ2-7	CASSLVRTAYEQYF
TRBV12-3/TRBV12-4	TRBJ1-5	CASSLALRQGDQPQHF
TRBV7-9	TRBJ2-5	CASSPLLAGGPQETQYF
TRBV7-6	TRBJ2-3	CASSSTNTDTQYF
TRBV5-1	TRBJ2-7	CASSLGGGSYEQYF
TRBV21-1	TRBJ1-4	CASSKGQETEKLFF
TRBV13	TRBJ2-1	CASSRAGGGDNEQFF
TRBV29-1	TRBJ2-1	CSVSGGASNEQFF
TRBV4-3	TRBJ1-2	CASSQVSGKGYTF
TRBV4-3	TRBJ2-3	CASSQEIAGGPGDTQYF
TRBV7-6	TRBJ1-4	CASSFGALATNEKLFF
TRBV7-9	TRBJ2-7	CASSARDRTYEQYF
TRBV20-1	TRBJ1-1	CSARGDRVIEPEAFF
TRBV28	TRBJ2-2	CASSLTNTGELFF
TRBV29-1	TRBJ2-7	CSVEVLDRAPYEQYF
TRBV12-3/TRBV12-4	TRBJ2-2	CASYAPGWDTGELFF
TRBV12-3/TRBV12-4	TRBJ2-2	CASEGQRTGELFF
TRBV5-1	TRBJ2-5	CARIGTPQETQYF
TRBV7-6	TRBJ2-7	CASSFAGTSEQYF
TRBV29-1	TRBJ2-7	CSVEFYGDSYEQYF
TRBV5-1	TRBJ2-2	CASSYGLAGFTGELFF
TRBV28	TRBJ1-1	CASSSGVRPGGAFF
TRBV7-9	TRBJ2-3	CASSTRSGGLTDTQYF
TRBV5-4	TRBJ2-3	CASSSNPHQASTDTQYF
TRBV14	TRBJ2-7	CASSQRDVSYEQYF
TRBV10-3	TRBJ1-2	CAISETGHPSGYTF
TRBV15	TRBJ1-2	CATSRGHRGLNYGYTF
TRBV4-3	TRBJ2-5	CASSQEGTGGETQYF
TRBV7-8	TRBJ2-5	CASSLTGSPQETQYF
TRBV23-1	TRBJ2-3	CASLKWDTQYF
TRBV29-1	TRBJ2-1	CSGLQGPSSYNEQFF
TRBV12-3/TRBV12-4	TRBJ2-3	CASSFYWDGGDTDTQYF
TRBV28	TRBJ2-7	CASSFRGTLNYEQYF
TRBV14	TRBJ1-1	CASSQSSDMNTEAFF
TRBV7-6	TRBJ2-2	CASSFGLSGSPRDTGELFF
TRBV23-1	TRBJ2-3	CASSQPGLAGVTDTQYF
TRBV5-5	TRBJ2-7	CASSLHFIYEQYF
TRBV27	TRBJ2-1	CATRGLAPNEQFF
TRBV6-5	TRBJ2-3	CASSSSTLSEWGADTQYF
TRBV7-9	TRBJ2-1	CASSLGSGNEQFF